This T cell receptor beta chain was captured in a study of CD8 T cells in Susac syndrome. About the study: The Susac syndrome patients were therapy-naive, on corticosteroids, or on intravenous immunoglobulin alone at blood draw.

Random-hexamer reverse transcription was applied to roughly 0.5 to 1 ug RNA. Amplification of TCR beta CDR3 by immunoSEQ multiplex PCR spanned 54 Vbeta and 13 Jbeta. TCRdb re-called the immunoSEQ multiplex PCR reads through MiXCR, storing one row per CDR3 protein. The data show about 240,000 distinct CDR3 sequences, 90% to 96% seen once. Germline V CDR1 and CDR2: DFQATT, SNEGSKA (reference sequence). The trim removed 5 bases at V and 0 bases at J, leaving 3 bases unmatched. CDR3 length: 13 residues. From blood CD8+ and CD4+ T cells, TCR beta sequences were generated. The sequenced sample consisted of CD4+ T cells from PBMCs. The chain joins TRBV20-1 to TRBJ1-1; TRBD1 matches at 7 bases. This receptor was taken from a human donor with Susac syndrome. The CDR3 DNA is TGCAGTGCTTCGACAGGGCTGAACACTGAAGCTTTCTTT. This codes for CSASTGLNTEAFF.